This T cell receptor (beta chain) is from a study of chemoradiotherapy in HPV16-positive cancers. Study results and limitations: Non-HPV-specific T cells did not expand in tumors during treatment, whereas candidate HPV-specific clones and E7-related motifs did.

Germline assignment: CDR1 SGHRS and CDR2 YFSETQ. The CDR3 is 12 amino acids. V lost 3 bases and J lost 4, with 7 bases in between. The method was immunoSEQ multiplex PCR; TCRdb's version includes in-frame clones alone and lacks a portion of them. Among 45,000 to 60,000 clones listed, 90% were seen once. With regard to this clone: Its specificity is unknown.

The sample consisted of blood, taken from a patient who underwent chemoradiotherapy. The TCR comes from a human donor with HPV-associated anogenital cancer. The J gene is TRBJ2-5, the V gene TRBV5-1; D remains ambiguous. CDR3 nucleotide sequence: TGCGCCAGCAGCTCGACGGTAGAGACCCAGTACTTC. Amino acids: CASSSTVETQYF.